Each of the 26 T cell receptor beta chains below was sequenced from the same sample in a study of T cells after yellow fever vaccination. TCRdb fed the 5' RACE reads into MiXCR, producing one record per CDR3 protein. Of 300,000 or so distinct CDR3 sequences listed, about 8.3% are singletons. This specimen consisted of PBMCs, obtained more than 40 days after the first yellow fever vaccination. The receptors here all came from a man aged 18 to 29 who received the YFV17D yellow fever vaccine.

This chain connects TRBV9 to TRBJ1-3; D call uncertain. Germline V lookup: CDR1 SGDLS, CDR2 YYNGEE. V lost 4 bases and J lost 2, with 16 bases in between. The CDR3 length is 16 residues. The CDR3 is CASSPRNSGAGNTIYF. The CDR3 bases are TGTGCCAGCAGCCCAAGGAACTCCGGCGCTGGAAACACCATATATTTT.

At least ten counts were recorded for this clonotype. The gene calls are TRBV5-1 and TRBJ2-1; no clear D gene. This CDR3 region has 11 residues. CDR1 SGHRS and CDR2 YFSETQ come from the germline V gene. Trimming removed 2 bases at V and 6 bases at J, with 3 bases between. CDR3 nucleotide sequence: TGCGCCAGCAGCTTCGGCAATGAGCAGTTCTTC. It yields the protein CASSFGNEQFF.

CDR3 protein: CASSQEGGAFF. CDR3 in DNA: TGTGCCAGCAGCCAAGAGGGGGGAGCTTTCTTT. The chain recombines TRBV4-2 with TRBJ1-1, with D perhaps matching TRBD1 (5 bases). V lost 0 bases and J 10 bases, leaving 6 bases between the germline ends. CDR1 LGHNA and CDR2 YNFKEQ come from the germline V gene. This CDR3 is built from 11 residues.

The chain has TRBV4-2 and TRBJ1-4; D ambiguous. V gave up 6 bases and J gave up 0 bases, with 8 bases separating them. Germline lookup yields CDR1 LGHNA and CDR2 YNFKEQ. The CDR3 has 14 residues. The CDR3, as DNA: TGTGCCAGCAGATCCGGGACAACTAATGAAAAACTGTTTTTT. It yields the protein CASRSGTTNEKLFF.

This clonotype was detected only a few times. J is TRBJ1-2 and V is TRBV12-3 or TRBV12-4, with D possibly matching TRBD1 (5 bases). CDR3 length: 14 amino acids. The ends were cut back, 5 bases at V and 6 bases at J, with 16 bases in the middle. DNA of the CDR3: TGTGCCAGCAGTCCCGAAGACAGAATCCATGGCTACACCTTC. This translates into CASSPEDRIHGYTF.

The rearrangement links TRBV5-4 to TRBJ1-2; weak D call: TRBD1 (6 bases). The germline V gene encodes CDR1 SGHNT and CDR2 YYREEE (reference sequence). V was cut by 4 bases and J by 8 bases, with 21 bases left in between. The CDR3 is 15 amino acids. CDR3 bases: TGTGCCAGCAGCGACCACTATGGGGGGCTCCGGGGCTACACCTTC. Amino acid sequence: CASSDHYGGLRGYTF.

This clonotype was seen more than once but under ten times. The DNA for the CDR3 is TGTGCCAGCAGCTTTACACCCACCGGGGAGCTGTTTTTT. It is translated as CASSFTPTGELFF. The chain carries TRBV11-3 and TRBJ2-2; no firm D call. The CDR3 runs to 13 residues. The germline CDR1 and CDR2 sequences are SGHNT and YENEEA. V was shortened by 3 bases and J by 4 bases, with 6 bases between the two germline ends.

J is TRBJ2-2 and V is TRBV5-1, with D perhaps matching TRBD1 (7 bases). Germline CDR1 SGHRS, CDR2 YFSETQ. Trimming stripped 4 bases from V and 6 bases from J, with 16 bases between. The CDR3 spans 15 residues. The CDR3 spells CASSQATGEAGELFF. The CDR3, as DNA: TGCGCCAGCAGCCAAGCAACAGGGGAGGCCGGGGAGCTGTTTTTT.

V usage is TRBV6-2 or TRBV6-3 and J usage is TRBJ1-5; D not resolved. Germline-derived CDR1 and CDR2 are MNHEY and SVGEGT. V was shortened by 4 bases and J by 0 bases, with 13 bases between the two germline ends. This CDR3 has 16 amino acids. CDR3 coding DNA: TGTGCCAGCAGTTTACTCCCGGATTATAGCAATCAGCCCCAGCATTTT. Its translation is CASSLLPDYSNQPQHF.

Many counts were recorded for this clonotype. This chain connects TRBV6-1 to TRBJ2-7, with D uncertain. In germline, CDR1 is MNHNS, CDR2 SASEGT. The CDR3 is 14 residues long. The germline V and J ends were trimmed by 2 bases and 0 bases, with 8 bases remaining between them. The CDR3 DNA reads TGTGCCAGCAGTGAAAGGGCGGTCTCCTACGAGCAGTACGTC. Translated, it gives CASSERAVSYEQYV.

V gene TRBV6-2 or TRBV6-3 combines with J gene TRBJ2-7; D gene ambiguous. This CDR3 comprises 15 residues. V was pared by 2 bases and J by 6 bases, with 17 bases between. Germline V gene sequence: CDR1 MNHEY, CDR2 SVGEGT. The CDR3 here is CASSYGVMSPSEQYF. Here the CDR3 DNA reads TGTGCCAGCAGTTACGGTGTCATGAGCCCCAGCGAGCAGTACTTC.

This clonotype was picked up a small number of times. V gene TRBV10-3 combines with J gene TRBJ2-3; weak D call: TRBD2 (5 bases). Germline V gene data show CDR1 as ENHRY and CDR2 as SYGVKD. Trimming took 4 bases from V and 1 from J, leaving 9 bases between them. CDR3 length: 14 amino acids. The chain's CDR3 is CAISGVRGTDTQYF. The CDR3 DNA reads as TGTGCCATCAGTGGTGTGAGGGGCACAGATACGCAGTATTTT.

The CDR3 loop reads CASSQTGGETQYF. DNA of the CDR3: TGTGCCAGCAGTCAAACAGGTGGAGAGACCCAGTACTTC. This chain joins TRBV11-3 and TRBJ2-5, with D possibly being TRBD1 (5 bases). Germline values: CDR1 SGHNT, CDR2 YENEEA. The CDR3 is 13 amino acids. V dropped 6 bases and J dropped 4 bases, with 12 bases sitting between them.

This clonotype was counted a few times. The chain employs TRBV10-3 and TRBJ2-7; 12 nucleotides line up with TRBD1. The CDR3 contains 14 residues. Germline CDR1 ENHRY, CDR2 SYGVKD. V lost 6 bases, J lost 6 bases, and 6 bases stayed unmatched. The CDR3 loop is CAISEPGQGAEQYF. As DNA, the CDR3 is TGTGCCATCAGCGAGCCGGGACAGGGGGCCGAGCAGTACTTC.

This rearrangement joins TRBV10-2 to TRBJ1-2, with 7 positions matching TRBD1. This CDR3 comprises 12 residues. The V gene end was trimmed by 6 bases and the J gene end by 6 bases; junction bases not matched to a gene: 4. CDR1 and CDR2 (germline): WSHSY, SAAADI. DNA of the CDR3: TGCGCCAGCAGGACAGGGTACAATGGCTACACCTTC. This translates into CASRTGYNGYTF.

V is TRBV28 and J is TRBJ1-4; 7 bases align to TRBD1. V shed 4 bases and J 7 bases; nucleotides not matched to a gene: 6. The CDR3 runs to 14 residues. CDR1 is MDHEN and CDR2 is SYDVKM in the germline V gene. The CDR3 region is CASSSAGTVEKLFF. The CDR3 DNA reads TGTGCCAGCAGTTCCGCAGGGACAGTTGAAAAACTGTTTTTT.

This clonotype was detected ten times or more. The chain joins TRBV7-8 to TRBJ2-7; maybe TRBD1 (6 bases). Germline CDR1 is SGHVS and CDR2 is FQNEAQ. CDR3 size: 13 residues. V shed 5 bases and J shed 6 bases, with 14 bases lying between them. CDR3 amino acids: CASSQDTGSEQYV. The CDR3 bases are TGTGCCAGCAGCCAGGACACAGGGAGCGAGCAGTACGTC.

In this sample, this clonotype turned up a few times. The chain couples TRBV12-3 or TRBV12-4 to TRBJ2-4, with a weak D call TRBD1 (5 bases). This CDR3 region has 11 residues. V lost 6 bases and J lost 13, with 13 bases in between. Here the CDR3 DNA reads TGTGCCAGCAGCCCGCAGGGCCTACAGTACTTC. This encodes CASSPQGLQYF.

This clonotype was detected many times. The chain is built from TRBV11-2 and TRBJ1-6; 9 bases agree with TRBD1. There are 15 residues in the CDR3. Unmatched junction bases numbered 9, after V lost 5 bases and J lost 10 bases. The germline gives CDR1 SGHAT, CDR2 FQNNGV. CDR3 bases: TGTGCCAGCAGCCGACGGACAGGGGCGGACTCACCCCTCCACTTT. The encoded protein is CASSRRTGADSPLHF.

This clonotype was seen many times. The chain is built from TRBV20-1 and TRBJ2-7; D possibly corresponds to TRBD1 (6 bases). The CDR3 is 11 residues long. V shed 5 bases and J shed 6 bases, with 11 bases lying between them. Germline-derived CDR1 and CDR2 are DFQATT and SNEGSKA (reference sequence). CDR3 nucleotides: TGCAGTGCTCGAATGGGGGCCGAGCAGTACGTC. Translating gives CSARMGAEQYV.

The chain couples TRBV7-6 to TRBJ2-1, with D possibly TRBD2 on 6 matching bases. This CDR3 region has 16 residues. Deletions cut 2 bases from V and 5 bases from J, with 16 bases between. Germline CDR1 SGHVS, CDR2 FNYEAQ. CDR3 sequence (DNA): TGTGCCAGCAGCTTAACGACCCGGGGGTTCAACAATGAGCAGTTCTTC. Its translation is CASSLTTRGFNNEQFF.

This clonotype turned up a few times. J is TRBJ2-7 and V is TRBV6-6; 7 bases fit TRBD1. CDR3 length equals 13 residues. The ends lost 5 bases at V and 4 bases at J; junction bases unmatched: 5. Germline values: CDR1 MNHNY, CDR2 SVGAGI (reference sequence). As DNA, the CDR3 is TGTGCCAGCAGTCAGGACAGGCCATACGAGCAGTACGTC. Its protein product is CASSQDRPYEQYV.

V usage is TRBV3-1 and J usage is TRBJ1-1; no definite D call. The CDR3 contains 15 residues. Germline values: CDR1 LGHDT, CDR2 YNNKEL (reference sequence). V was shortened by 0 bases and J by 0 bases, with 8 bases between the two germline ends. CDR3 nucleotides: TGTGCCAGCAGCCAAGACTCGGTAATGAACACTGAAGCTTTCTTT. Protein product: CASSQDSVMNTEAFF.

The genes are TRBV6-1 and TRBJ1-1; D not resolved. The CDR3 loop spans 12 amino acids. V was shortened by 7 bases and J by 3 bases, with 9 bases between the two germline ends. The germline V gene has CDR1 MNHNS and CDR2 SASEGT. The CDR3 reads CASTAWDTEAFF. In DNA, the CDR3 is TGTGCCAGCACGGCTTGGGACACTGAAGCTTTCTTT.

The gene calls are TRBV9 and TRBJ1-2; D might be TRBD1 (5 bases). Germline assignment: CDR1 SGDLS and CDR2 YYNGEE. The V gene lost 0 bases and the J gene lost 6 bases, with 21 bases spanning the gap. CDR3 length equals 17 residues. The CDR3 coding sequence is TGTGCCAGCAGCGTAGCCTACGGGACCATGCCTGTAGATGGCTACACCTTC. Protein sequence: CASSVAYGTMPVDGYTF.

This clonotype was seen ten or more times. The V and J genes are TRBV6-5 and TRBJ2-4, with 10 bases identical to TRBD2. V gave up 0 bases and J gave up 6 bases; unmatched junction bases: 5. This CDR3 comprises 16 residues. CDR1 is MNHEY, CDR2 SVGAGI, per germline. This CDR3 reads CASSYSTASGGNIQYF. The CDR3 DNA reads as TGTGCCAGCAGTTACTCGACGGCTAGCGGGGGAAACATTCAGTACTTC.